These 5 T cell receptor beta chains originate from one sample sequenced in a study of cytomegalovirus exposure and HLA in healthy donors. 13 Jbeta primers and 60 Vbeta primers were used for the PCR. Sequencing was performed with immunoSEQ multiplex PCR; in TCRdb, only in-frame clones are kept and a portion is missing. The sample consists of 170,000 or so clones, roughly four fifths of them appearing once. The sample was PBMCs. These receptors were collected from a man between 50 and 59 years old in good health and CMV-seronegative.

This chain joins TRBV27 and TRBJ1-5; D is uncertain. V was cut by 1 base and J by 2 bases, with 12 bases left in between. The CDR3 extends over 16 amino acids. In germline, CDR1 is MNHEY, CDR2 SMNVEV (reference sequence). CDR3 bases: TGTGCCAGCAGTTTATTCCCCCGGGAGGGCAATCAGCCCCAGCATTTT. Amino acid sequence: CASSLFPREGNQPQHF.

This clone was recorded only once. One end of the junction varies from germline; a read error may be responsible. This sequence joins TRBV9 and TRBJ2-3, with 8 nucleotides matching TRBD2. CDR3 length equals 16 residues. Looked up from germline, CDR1 is SGDLS and CDR2 is YYNGEE. This chain's CDR3 is CASNVGGGRVTDTQYF. CDR3 in DNA: TGTGCCAGCAACGTAGGCGGGGGGCGGGTCACAGATACGCAGTATTTT.

The gene calls are TRBV5-1 and TRBJ2-1, with D possibly matching TRBD2 (5 bases). Germline CDR1 is SGHRS and CDR2 is YFSETQ. The CDR3 spans 15 residues. V was clipped by 3 bases and J by 0 bases, with 10 bases between them. CDR3: CASSYSGGSYNEQFF. CDR3 nucleotide sequence: TGCGCCAGCAGCTATTCTGGAGGCTCCTACAATGAGCAGTTCTTC.

This clone came up once. The chain carries TRBV6-1 and TRBJ1-5; D not certain. Trimming removed 4 bases at V and 2 bases at J, with 9 bases between. The CDR3 runs to 14 residues. The germline V gene encodes CDR1 MNHNS and CDR2 SASEGT. As DNA, the CDR3 is TGTGCCAGCAGTGGGGTCGGGGGCAATCAGCCCCAGCATTTT. Translation gives CASSGVGGNQPQHF.

The genes are TRBV2 and TRBJ2-5, with 8 bases fitting TRBD2. V gave up 6 bases and J gave up 4 bases; unmatched junction bases: 7. CDR3 length: 14 residues. CDR1 is SNHLY and CDR2 is FYNNEI in the germline V gene. CDR3 nucleotides: TGTGCCAGCAGCGAGATGGGACTAGGAGAGACCCAGTACTTC. Amino acid sequence: CASSEMGLGETQYF.